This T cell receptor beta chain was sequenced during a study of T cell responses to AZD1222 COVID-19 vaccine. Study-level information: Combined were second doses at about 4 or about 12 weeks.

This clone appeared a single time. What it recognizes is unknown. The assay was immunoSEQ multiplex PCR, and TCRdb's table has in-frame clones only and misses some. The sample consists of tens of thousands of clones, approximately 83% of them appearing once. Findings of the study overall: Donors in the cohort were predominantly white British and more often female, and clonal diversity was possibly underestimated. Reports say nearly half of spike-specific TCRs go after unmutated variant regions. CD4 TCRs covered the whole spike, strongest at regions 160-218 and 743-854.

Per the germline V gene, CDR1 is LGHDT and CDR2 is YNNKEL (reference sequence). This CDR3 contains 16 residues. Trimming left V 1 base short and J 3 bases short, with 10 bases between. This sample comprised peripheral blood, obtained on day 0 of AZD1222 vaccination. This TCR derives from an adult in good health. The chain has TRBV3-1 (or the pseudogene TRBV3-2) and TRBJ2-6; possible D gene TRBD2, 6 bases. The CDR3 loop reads CASSQVGGHGANVLTF. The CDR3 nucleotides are TGTGCCAGCAGCCAAGTCGGAGGGCATGGGGCCAACGTCCTGACTTTC.